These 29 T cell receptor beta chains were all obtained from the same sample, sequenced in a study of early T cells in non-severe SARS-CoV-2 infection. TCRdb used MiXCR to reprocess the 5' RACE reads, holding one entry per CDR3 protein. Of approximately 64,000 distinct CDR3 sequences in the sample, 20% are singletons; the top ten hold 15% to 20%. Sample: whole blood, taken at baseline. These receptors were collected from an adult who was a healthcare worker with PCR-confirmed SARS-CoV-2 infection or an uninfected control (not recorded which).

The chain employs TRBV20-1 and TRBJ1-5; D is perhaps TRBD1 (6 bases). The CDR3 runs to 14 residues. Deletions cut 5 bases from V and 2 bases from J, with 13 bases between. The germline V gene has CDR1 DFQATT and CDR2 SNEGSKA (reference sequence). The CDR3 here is CSALGGQGNQPQHF. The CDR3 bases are TGCAGTGCTTTGGGGGGGCAGGGCAATCAGCCCCAGCATTTT.

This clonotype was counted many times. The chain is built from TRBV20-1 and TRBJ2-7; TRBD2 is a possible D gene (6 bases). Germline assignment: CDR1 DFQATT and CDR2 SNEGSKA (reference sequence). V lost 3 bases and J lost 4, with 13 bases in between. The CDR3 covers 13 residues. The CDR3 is CSASGAGPYEQYF. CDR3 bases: TGCAGTGCTAGCGGGGCGGGACCTTACGAGCAGTACTTC.

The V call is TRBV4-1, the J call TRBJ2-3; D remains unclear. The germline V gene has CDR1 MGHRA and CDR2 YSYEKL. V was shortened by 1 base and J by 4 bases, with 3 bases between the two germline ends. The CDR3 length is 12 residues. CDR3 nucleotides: TGCGCCAGCAGCCAAGTGGCAGATACGCAGTATTTT. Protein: CASSQVADTQYF.

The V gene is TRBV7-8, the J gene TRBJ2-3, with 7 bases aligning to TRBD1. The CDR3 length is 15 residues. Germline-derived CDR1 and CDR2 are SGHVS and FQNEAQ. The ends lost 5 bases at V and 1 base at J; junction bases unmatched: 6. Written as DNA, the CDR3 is TGTGCCAGCAGCCTCCGGACAGGACGCACAGATACGCAGTATTTT. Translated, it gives CASSLRTGRTDTQYF.

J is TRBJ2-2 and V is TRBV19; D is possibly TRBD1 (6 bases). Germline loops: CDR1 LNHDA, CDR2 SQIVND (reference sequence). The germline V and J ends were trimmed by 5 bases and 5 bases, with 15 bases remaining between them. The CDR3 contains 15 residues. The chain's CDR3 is CASSDRWATTGELFF. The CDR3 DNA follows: TGTGCCAGTAGTGACAGGTGGGCCACAACCGGGGAGCTGTTTTTT.

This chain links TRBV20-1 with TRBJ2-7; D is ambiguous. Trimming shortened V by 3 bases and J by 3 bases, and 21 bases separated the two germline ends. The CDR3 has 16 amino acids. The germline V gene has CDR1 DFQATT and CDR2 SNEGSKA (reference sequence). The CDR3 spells CSASPFGHTLRYEQYF. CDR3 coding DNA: TGCAGTGCTAGCCCATTCGGCCATACCCTCCGCTACGAGCAGTACTTC.

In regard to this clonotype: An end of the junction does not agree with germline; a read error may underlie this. CDR3 sequence: CASSGLKRGLFF. For the CDR3, the DNA is TGTGCTAGCAGTGGGTTAAAAAGGGGGTTGTTCTTC. The chain is built from TRBV2 and TRBJ2-1, with D maybe TRBD1 (6 bases). The CDR3 contains 12 residues. Germline V gene lookup returns CDR1 SNHLY and CDR2 FYNNEI. Based on the CDR3 plus reference TRBV2 and TRBJ2-1, the full variable domain is EPEVTQTPSHQVTQMGQEVILRCVPISNHLYFYWYRQILGQKVEFLVSFYNNEISEKSEIFDDQFSVERPDGSNFTLKIRSTKLEDSAMYFCASSGLKRGLFFGPGTRLTVL.

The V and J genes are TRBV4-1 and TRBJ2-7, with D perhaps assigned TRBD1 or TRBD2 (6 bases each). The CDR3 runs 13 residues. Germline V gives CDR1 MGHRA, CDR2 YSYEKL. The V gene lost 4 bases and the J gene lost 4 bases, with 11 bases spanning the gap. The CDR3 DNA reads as TGCGCCAGCAGCCCCGGGGGCGGTTACGAGCAGTACTTC. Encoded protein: CASSPGGGYEQYF.

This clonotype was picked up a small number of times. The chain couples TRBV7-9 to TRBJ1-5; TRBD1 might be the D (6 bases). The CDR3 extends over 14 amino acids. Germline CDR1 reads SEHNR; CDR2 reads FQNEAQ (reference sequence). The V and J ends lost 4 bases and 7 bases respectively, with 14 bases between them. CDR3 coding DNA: TGTGCCAGCAGCTCCGGGGGGGCACGGCAGCCCCAGCATTTT. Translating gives CASSSGGARQPQHF.

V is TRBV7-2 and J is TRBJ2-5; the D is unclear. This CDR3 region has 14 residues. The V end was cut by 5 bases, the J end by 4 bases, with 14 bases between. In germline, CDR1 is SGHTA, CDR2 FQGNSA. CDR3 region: CASSLLTGLETQYF. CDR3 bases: TGTGCCAGCAGCCTACTGACGGGCCTAGAGACCCAGTACTTC.

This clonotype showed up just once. CDR3 bases: TGTGCCAGCAGCTTAGATCTAGCAGGGAGAGAGACCCAGTACTTC. This encodes CASSLDLAGRETQYF. The gene calls are TRBV11-2 and TRBJ2-5; D may be TRBD1 or TRBD2 (5 bases each). The CDR3 is made up of 15 amino acids. CDR1 is SGHAT, CDR2 FQNNGV, per germline. Trimming took 0 bases from V and 4 from J, leaving 12 bases between them.

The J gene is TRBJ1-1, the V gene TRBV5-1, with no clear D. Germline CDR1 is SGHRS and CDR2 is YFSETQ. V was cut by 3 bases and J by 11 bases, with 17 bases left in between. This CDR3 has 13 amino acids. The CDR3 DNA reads TGCGCCAGCAGCTCGACGGGCCAGTTGGAGGCTTTCTTT. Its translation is CASSSTGQLEAFF.

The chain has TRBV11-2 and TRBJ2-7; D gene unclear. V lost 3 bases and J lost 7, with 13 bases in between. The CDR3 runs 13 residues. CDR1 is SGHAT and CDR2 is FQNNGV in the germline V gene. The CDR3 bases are TGTGCCAGCAGCTTCCTTCATAACGGTGAGCAGTACTTC. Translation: CASSFLHNGEQYF.

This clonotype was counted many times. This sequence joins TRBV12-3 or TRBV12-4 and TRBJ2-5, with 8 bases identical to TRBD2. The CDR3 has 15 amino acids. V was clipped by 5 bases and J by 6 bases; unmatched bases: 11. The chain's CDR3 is CASSPPGGARQTQYF. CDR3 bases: TGTGCCAGCAGTCCTCCCGGGGGGGCCAGGCAGACCCAGTACTTC.

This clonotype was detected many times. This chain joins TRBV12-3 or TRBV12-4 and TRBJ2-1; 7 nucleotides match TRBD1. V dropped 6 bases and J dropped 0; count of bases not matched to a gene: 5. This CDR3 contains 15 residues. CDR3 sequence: CASRQTGYSYNEQFF. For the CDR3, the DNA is TGTGCCAGCAGGCAGACAGGGTACTCCTACAATGAGCAGTTCTTC.

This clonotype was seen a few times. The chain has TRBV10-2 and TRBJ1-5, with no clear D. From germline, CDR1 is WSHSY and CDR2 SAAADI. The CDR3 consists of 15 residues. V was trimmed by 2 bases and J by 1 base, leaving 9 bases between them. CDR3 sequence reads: CASSEAQTSNQPQHF. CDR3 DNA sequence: TGCGCCAGCAGTGAGGCACAGACGAGCAATCAGCCCCAGCATTTT.

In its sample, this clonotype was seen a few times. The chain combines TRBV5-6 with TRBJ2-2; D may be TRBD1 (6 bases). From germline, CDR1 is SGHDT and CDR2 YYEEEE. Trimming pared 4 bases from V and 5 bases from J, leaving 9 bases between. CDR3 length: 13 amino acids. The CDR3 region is CASSQTGTGELFF. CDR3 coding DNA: TGTGCCAGCAGCCAGACAGGAACCGGGGAGCTGTTTTTT.

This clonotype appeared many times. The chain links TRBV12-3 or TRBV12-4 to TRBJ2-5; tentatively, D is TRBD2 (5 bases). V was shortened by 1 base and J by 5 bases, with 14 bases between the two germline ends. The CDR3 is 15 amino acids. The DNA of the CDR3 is TGTGCCAGCAGTTTAGGGCCGGTAGAGCGGGAGACCCAGTACTTC. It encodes CASSLGPVERETQYF.

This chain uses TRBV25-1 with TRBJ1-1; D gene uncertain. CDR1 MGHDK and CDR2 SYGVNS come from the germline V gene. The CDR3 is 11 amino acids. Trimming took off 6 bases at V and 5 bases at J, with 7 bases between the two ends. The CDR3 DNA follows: TGTGCCAGCAGCCCGGGGACTGAAGCTTTCTTT. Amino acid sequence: CASSPGTEAFF. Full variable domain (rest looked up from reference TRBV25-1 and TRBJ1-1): EADIYQTPRYLVIGTGKKITLECSQTMGHDKMYWYQQDPGMELHLIHYSYGVNSTEKGDLSSESTVSRIRTEHFPLTLESARPSHTSQYLCASSPGTEAFFGQGTRLTVV.

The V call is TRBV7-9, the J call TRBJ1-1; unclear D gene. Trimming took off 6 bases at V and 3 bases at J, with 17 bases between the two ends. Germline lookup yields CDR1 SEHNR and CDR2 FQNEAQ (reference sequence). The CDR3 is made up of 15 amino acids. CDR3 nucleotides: TGTGCCAGCAGTCCCCCGGTAAAGCGAGACACTGAAGCTTTCTTT. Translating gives CASSPPVKRDTEAFF.

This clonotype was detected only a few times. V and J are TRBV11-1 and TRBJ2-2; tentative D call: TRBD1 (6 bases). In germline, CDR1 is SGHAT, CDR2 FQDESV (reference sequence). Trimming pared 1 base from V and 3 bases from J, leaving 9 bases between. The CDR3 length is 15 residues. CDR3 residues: CASSLVGAHTGELFF. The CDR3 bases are TGTGCCAGCAGCTTAGTGGGGGCCCACACCGGGGAGCTGTTTTTT.

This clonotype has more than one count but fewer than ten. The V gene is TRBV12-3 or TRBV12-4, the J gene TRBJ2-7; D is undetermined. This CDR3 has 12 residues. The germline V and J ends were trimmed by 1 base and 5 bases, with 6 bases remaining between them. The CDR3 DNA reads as TGTGCCAGCAGTTTAGTTGTCCACGAGCAGTACTTC. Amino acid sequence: CASSLVVHEQYF.

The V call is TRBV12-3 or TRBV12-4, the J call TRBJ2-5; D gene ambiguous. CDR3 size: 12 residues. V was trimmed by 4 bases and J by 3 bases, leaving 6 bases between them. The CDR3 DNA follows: TGTGCCAGCAGTTACGTGGAAGAGACCCAGTACTTC. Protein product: CASSYVEETQYF.

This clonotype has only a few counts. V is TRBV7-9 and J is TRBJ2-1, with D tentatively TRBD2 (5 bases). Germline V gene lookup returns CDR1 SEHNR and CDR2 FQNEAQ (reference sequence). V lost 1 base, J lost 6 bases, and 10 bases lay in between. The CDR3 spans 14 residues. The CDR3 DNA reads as TGTGCCAGCAGCTTAGGGGCCGGGATCAATGAGCAGTTCTTC. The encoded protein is CASSLGAGINEQFF.

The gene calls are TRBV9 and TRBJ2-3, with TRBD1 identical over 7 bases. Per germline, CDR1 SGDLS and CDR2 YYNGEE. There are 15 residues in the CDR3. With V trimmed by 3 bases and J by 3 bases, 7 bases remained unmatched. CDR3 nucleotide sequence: TGTGCCAGCAGCGGACCGGGACAGACAACAGATACGCAGTATTTT. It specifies CASSGPGQTTDTQYF. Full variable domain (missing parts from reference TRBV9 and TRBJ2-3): DSGVTQTPKHLITATGQRVTLRCSPRSGDLSVYWYQQSLDQGLQFLIQYYNGEERAKGNILERFSAQQFPDLHSELNLSSLELGDSALYFCASSGPGQTTDTQYFGPGTRLTVL.

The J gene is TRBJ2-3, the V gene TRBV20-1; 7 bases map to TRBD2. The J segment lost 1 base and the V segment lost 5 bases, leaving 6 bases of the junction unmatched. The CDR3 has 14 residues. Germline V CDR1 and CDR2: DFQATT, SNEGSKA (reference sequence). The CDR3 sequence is CSAREASGTDTQYF. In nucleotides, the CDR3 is TGCAGTGCTCGGGAGGCTAGCGGCACAGATACGCAGTATTTT.

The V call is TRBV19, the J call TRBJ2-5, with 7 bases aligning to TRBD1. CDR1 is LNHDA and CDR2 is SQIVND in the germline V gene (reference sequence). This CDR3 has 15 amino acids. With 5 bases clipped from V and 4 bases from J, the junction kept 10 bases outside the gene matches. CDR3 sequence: CASSFNRGTGETQYF. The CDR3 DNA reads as TGTGCCAGTAGTTTTAACAGGGGAACAGGAGAGACCCAGTACTTC.

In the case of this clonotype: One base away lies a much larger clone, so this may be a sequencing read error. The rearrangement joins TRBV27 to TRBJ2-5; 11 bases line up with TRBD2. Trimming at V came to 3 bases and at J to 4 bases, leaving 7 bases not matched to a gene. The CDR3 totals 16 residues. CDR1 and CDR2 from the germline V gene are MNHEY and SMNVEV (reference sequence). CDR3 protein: CASSFTSGGLRETQYF. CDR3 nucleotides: TGTGCCAGCAGTTTCACTAGCGGGGGACTTCGAGAGACCCAGTACTTC.

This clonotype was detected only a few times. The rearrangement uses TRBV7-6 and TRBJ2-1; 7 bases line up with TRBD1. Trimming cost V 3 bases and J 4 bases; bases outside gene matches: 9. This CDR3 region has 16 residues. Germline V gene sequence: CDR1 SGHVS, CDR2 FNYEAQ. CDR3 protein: CASSLTGTAVYNEQFF. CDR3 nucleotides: TGTGCCAGCAGCTTGACCGGGACAGCAGTATACAATGAGCAGTTCTTC.